This TCR beta chain emerged from a study of breast tumors, draining lymph nodes, adjacent tissues. Findings and limits, study-wide: Luminal-like breast cancer showed significantly higher tumor–nontumor repertoire similarity than basal-like. That most tumor T cells come from lymph nodes remained unproven. Tumor repertoires ranked between lymph nodes and nontumor tissue in diversity, with V and J gene preferences. Findings are consistent with lymph node origin and intratumoral expansion of most tumor T cells.

TCRdb used MiXCR to reprocess the multiplex PCR reads, holding one entry per CDR3 protein. In the table there are 70,000 to 95,000 distinct CDR3 sequences, approximately 19% of which are singletons. Axillary draining lymph nodes of breast cancer patients supplied the node samples. This clonotype was detected only a few times. The antigen remains unidentified. The receptor was derived from a female donor with breast cancer. Some clones in this sample may be carry-over from other donors' samples. Input material: axillary lymph node tissue.

The CDR3 DNA is TGTGCCTGGAGTCCCGACGCTAGCGTCTCCTACAATGAGCAGTTCTTC. Amino acid sequence: CAWSPDASVSYNEQFF. The gene calls are TRBV30 and TRBJ2-1; possible D gene TRBD2, 6 bases. Germline V gene data show CDR1 as GTSNPN and CDR2 as SVGIG (reference sequence). V lost 2 bases to trimming and J lost 0 bases, with 14 bases between them. The CDR3 is made up of 16 amino acids.